This is a list of T cell receptor beta chains from one sample in a study of CD8 T cells in ankylosing spondylitis. TCRdb re-analysed the 5' RACE reads in MiXCR, keeping a single row per CDR3 protein. There are some 140,000 distinct CDR3 sequences in the sample; about 7% occur only once, and about an eighth lies in the top ten. Source material: blood, either unsorted or a sorted T cell fraction (not recorded which). These receptors all stem from a female donor with ankylosing spondylitis or in good health (not recorded which). The CDR3 runs from the conserved cysteine through the conserved F or W. Fields, in order: J gene, clone size, D gene, V gene, CDR3 protein, CDR3 DNA. The D gene is left open where the match is weak. The listing skips clone size in some rows; elsewhere it reads once, few, many or a size class.

>TRBJ1-2|many|TRBD1|TRBV18
CASSMEGAAGYTF
TGTGCCAGCTCCATGGAGGGGGCTGCTGGCTACACCTTC
>TRBJ1-1|few|.|TRBV4-1
CASSPRDLLMNTEAFF
TGCGCCAGCAGCCCGCGGGACCTGCTTATGAACACTGAAGCTTTCTTT
>TRBJ2-7|many|TRBD1|TRBV5-1
CASSLFSPMQGRGPYEQYF
TGCGCCAGCAGCTTGTTCTCCCCCATGCAAGGCAGGGGGCCCTACGAGCAGTACTTC
>TRBJ2-6|few|.|TRBV7-3
CASSLMPADVGSGANVLTF
TGTGCCAGCAGCTTAATGCCCGCCGATGTAGGGTCCGGGGCCAACGTCCTGACTTTC
>TRBJ1-2|many|.|TRBV5-1
CASSLDRGAVSGYTF
TGCGCCAGCAGCTTGGACCGGGGGGCAGTGAGTGGCTACACCTTC
>TRBJ2-3|many|.|TRBV12-3/TRBV12-4
CASSLNGDSTDTQYF
TGTGCCAGCAGTTTGAATGGAGATAGCACAGATACGCAGTATTTT
>TRBJ2-5|few|TRBD2|TRBV19
CASNQGGQETQYF
TGTGCCAGTAACCAGGGAGGGCAAGAGACCCAGTACTTC
>TRBJ1-4|many|TRBD1|TRBV20-1
CSVPLRGRTNEKLFF
TGCAGTGTTCCGCTCAGGGGGCGAACTAATGAAAAACTGTTTTTT
>TRBJ2-7|many|.|TRBV7-8
CASSLEEAYEQYF
TGTGCCAGCAGCTTAGAAGAAGCCTACGAGCAGTACTTC
>TRBJ2-2|many|.|TRBV10-3
CAIRRGEATGELFF
TGTGCCATCAGGAGAGGAGAGGCCACCGGGGAGCTGTTTTTT
>TRBJ2-7|medium-sized|.|TRBV20-1
CSARSGLTYEQYF
TGCAGTGCTAGATCCGGCCTAACCTACGAGCAGTACTTC
>TRBJ1-1|once|.|TRBV9
CASSVSPGVLNTEAFF
TGTGCCAGCAGCGTGAGTCCCGGGGTTCTGAACACTGAAGCTTTCTTT
>TRBJ2-1|many|TRBD2|TRBV4-1
CASSQARTSGGASYNEQFF
TGCGCCAGCAGCCAGGCTCGGACTAGCGGGGGGGCGTCCTACAATGAGCAGTTCTTC
>TRBJ1-3|many|.|TRBV3-1
CASSLDGGNTIYF
TGTGCCAGCAGCCTTGACGGTGGAAACACCATATATTTT
>TRBJ1-5|many|.|TRBV12-3/TRBV12-4
CASSRDRDSNQPQHF
TGTGCCAGCAGCCGTGACAGAGATAGCAATCAGCCCCAGCATTTT
>TRBJ1-1|.|.|TRBV13
CTSSLRGGNTEAFF
TGTACCAGCAGCTTAAGGGGCGGGAACACTGAAGCTTTCTTT
>TRBJ2-1|many|TRBD2|TRBV20-1
CSARESGGAYNEQFF
TGCAGTGCTAGAGAGTCGGGGGGGGCCTACAATGAGCAGTTCTTC
>TRBJ2-7|many|.|TRBV27
CASSSARTPHEQYF
TGTGCCAGCAGTTCTGCTCGGACTCCCCACGAGCAGTACTTC
>TRBJ2-3|many|.|TRBV4-1
CASTLLSGITDTQYF
TGCGCCAGCACCTTGCTTAGCGGAATCACAGATACGCAGTATTTT
>TRBJ1-1|many|.|TRBV15
CATSRDGLEGRTEAFF
TGTGCCACCAGCAGAGATGGTTTGGAGGGGAGGACTGAAGCTTTCTTT
>TRBJ2-7|.|TRBD2|TRBV11-2
CASSLESAGGYEQYF
TGTGCCAGCAGCTTAGAATCTGCGGGGGGTTACGAGCAGTACTTC
>TRBJ2-1|many|.|TRBV19
CASSISGGRKNEQFF
TGTGCCAGTAGTATCAGCGGAGGGCGGAAGAATGAGCAGTTCTTC
>TRBJ2-1|many|.|TRBV20-1
CSARDKYEQFF
TGCAGTGCCCGTGACAAATATGAGCAGTTCTTC
>TRBJ2-3|few|TRBD2|TRBV7-6
CASSLNLAGAYTDTQYF
TGTGCCAGCAGCTTGAATCTAGCGGGGGCGTACACAGATACGCAGTATTTT
>TRBJ2-7|many|.|TRBV20-1
CSARAPLRGRRAYEQYF
TGCAGTGCTAGAGCCCCACTGCGGGGCCGGAGAGCCTACGAGCAGTACTTC
>TRBJ1-6|many|.|TRBV4-1
CASSQFAGGNSPLHF
TGCGCCAGCAGCCAATTCGCTGGGGGCAATTCACCCCTCCACTTT